The sequence of this TCR beta chain was determined in a study of beta chain features in type 1 diabetes. The wider study: All of the samples together had around 110,000,000 sorted cells examined.

TCRB transcripts that were expressed got sequenced, as all of the isolated RNA had been reverse transcribed. Sequencing used immunoSEQ multiplex PCR; TCRdb keeps in-frame clones, though not all of them. Of 130,000 or so clones listed, 9% to 10% are singletons. Each sorted population was over 98% pure. Trimming at V came to 4 bases and at J to 10 bases, leaving 10 bases not matched to a gene. This CDR3 is 16 amino acids long. Per germline, CDR1 SEHNR and CDR2 FQNEAQ (reference sequence). The V call is TRBV7-9, the J call TRBJ1-6, with 10 bases matching TRBD1. Sequencing was done on a sample of central memory CD4+ T cells from blood. The TCR sequence derives from a woman between 35 and 50 years old in good health. The CDR3: CASSSRQGATGSPLHF. The CDR3 coding sequence is TGTGCCAGCAGCTCTAGACAGGGGGCGACGGGATCACCCCTCCACTTT. Filled out from reference TRBV7-9 and TRBJ1-6, the complete variable domain reads DTGVSQNPRHKITKRGQNVTFRCDPISEHNRLYWYRQTLGQGPEFLTYFQNEAQLEKSRLLSDRFSAERPKGSFSTLEIQRTEQGDSAMYLCASSSRQGATGSPLHFGNGTRLTVT.